This TCR beta chain came from a study of shared clonotypes between healthy human individuals. In the study overall: Three plates were used per donor for CD4 naive, three for CD4 memory, two for CD8 naive and one for CD8 memory. General study points: The study found lower generation probabilities in non-shared clonotypes than in those shared by all four donors. Donors were few, which limited the genetic and exposure-history diversity represented. Sampling included only blood; tissue repertoires likely differ.

About this clone: Its antigen is unknown.

The data were produced by immunoSEQ multiplex PCR, yet TCRdb's version contains in-frame clones alone and is incomplete. The data show about 680,000 clones, about 92% seen once. CDR3 length: 11 amino acids. V lost 8 bases and J lost 7, with 8 bases in between. CDR1 MDHEN and CDR2 SYDVKM come from the germline V gene. Naive CD8 cells lacked CD45RO, underwent positive selection for CCR7 and left out terminally differentiated effector memory CD45RA+ cells. This clonotype was sampled from a man between 25 and 39 years old in good health. This sequence joins TRBV28 and TRBJ2-2; tentative D call: TRBD2 (6 bases). Sequences were obtained from naive CD8+ T cells sorted from blood. CDR3 DNA sequence: TGTGCCAGCTGGGGAGGCGGGGAGCTGTTTTTT. Protein: CASWGGGELFF.